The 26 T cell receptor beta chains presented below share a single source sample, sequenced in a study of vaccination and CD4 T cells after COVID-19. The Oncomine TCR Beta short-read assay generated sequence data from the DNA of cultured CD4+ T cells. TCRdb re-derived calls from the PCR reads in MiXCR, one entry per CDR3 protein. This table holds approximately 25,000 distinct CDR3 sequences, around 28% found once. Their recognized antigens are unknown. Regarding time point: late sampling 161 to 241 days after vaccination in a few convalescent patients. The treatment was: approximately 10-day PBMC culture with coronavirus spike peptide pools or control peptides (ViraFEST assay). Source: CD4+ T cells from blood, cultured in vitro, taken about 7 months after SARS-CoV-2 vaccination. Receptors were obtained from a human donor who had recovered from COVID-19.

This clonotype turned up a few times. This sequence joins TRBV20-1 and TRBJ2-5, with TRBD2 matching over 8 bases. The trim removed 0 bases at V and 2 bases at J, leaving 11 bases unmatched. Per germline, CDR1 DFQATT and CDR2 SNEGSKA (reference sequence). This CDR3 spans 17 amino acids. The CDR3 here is CSARDRVGASGQETQYF. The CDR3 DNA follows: TGCAGTGCTAGAGATCGTGTAGGGGCTAGCGGGCAAGAGACCCAGTACTTC.

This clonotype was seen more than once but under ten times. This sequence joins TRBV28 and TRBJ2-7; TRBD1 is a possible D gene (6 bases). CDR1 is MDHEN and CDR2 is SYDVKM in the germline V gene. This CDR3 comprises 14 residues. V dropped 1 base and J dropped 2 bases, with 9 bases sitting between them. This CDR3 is CASSLSGTTYEQYF. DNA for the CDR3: TGTGCCAGCAGTTTATCCGGGACAACCTACGAGCAGTACTTC.

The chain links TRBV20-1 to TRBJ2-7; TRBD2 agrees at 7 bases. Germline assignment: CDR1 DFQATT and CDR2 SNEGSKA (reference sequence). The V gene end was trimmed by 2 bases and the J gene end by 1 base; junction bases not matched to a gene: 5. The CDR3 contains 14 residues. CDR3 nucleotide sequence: TGCAGTGCTAGAACGGGCGGGAGTTCCTACGAGCAGTACTTC. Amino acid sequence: CSARTGGSSYEQYF.

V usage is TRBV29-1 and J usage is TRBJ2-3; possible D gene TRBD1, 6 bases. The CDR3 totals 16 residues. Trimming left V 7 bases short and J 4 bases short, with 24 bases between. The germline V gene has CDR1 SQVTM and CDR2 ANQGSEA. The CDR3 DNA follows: TGCAGCGCCCAAAGGGGGAAGAGGTCCTCCTCAGATACGCAGTATTTT. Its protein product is CSAQRGKRSSSDTQYF.

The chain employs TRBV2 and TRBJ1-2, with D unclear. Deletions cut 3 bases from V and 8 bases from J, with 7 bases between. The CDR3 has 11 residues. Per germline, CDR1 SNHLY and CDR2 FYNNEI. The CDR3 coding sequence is TGTGCCAGCAGTGAGATCGGGGGCTACACCTTC. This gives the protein CASSEIGGYTF.

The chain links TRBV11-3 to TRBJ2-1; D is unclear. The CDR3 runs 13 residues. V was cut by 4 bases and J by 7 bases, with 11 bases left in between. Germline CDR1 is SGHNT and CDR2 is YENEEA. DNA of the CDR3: TGTGCCAGCAGCTCCCCGTGGAAGAATGAGCAGTTCTTC. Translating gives CASSSPWKNEQFF.

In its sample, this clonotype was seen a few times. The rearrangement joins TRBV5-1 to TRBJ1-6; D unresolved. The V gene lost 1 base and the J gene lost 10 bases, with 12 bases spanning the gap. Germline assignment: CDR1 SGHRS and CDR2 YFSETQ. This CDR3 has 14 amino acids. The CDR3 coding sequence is TGCGCCAGCAGCTTGTCAGGTGCACGATCACCCCTCCACTTT. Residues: CASSLSGARSPLHF.

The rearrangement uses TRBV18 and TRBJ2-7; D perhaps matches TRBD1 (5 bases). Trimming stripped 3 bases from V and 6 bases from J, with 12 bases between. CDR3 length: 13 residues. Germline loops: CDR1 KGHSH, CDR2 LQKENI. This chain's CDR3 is CASSPGAKSEQYF. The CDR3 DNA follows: TGTGCCAGCTCACCTGGGGCAAAGTCCGAGCAGTACTTC.

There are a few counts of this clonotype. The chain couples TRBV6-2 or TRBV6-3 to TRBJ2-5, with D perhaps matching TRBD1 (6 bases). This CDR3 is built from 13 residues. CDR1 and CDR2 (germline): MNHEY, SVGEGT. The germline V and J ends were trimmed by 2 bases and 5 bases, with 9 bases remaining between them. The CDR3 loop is CASSYGQPETQYF. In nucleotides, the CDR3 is TGTGCCAGCAGTTACGGACAGCCGGAGACCCAGTACTTC.

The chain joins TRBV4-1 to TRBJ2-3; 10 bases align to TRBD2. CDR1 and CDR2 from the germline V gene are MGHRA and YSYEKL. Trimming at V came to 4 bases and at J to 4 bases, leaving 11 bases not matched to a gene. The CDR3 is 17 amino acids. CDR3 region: CASSPMSSGRSADTQYF. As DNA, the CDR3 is TGCGCCAGCAGCCCCATGAGTAGCGGGAGGTCGGCAGATACGCAGTATTTT.

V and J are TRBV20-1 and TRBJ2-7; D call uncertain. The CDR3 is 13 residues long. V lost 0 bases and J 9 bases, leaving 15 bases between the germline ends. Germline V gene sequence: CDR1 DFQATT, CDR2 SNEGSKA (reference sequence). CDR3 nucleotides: TGCAGTGCTAGAGACGGACCGGGTGATTGGCAGTACTTC. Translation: CSARDGPGDWQYF.

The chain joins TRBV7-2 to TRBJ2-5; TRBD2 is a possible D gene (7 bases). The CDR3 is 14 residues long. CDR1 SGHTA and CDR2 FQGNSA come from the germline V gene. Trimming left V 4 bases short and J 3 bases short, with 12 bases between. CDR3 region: CASSWGGAKETQYF. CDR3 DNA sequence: TGTGCCAGCAGCTGGGGGGGCGCCAAAGAGACCCAGTACTTC.

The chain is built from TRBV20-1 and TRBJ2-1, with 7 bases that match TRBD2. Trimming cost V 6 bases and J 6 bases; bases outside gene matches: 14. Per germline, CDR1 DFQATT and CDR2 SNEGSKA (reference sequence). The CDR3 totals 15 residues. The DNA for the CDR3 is TGCAGTGCAGAGATTCTAAGCGGGGTAAGCAATGAGCAGTTCTTC. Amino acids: CSAEILSGVSNEQFF.

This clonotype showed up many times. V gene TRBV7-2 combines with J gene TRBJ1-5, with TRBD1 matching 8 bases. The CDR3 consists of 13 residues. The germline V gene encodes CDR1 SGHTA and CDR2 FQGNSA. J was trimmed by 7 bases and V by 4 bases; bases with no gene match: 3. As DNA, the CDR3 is TGTGCCAGCAGCTCAGGGGGCTGGCAGCCCCAGCATTTT. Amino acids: CASSSGGWQPQHF.

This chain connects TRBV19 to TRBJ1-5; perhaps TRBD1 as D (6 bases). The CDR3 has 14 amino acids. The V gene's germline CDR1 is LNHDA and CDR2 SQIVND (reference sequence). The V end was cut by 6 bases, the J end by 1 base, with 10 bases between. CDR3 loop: CASRQQGSNQPQHF. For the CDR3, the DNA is TGTGCCAGTAGACAGCAGGGGAGCAATCAGCCCCAGCATTTT.

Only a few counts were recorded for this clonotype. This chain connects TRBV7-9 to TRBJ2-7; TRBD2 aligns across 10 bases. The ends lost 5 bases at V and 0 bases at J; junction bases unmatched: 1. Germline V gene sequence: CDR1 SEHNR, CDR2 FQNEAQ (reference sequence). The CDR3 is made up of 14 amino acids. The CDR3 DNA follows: TGTGCCAGCAGCACTAGCGGGAACTCCTACGAGCAGTACTTC. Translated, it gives CASSTSGNSYEQYF.

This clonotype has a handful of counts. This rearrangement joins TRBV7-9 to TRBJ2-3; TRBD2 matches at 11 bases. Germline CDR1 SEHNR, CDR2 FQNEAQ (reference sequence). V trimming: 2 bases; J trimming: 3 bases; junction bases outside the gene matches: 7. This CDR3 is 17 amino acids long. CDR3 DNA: TGTGCCAGCAGCTTACCCACTAGCGGGAGAGGGACAGATACGCAGTATTTT. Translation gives CASSLPTSGRGTDTQYF.

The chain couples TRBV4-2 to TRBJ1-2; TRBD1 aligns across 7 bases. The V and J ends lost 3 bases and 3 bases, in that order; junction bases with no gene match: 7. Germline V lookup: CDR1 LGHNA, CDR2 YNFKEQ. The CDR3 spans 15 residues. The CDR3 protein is CASSQPTGADYGYTF. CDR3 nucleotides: TGTGCCAGCAGCCAGCCTACAGGGGCGGACTATGGCTACACCTTC.

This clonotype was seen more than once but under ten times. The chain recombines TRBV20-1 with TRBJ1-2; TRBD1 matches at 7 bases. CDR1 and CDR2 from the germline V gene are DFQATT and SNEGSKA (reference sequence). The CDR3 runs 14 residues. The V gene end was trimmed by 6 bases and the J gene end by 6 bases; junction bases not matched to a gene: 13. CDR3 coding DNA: TGCAGTGCCGCCGGGACAGCGAAACCGGATGGCTACACCTTC. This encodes CSAAGTAKPDGYTF.

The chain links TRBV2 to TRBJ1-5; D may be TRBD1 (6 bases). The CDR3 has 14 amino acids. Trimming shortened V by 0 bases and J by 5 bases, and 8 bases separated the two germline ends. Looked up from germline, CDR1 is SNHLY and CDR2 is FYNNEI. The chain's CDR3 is CASSEAGQYQPQHF. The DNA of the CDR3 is TGTGCCAGCAGTGAAGCCGGACAGTATCAGCCCCAGCATTTT. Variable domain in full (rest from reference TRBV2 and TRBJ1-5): EPEVTQTPSHQVTQMGQEVILRCVPISNHLYFYWYRQILGQKVEFLVSFYNNEISEKSEIFDDQFSVERPDGSNFTLKIRSTKLEDSAMYFCASSEAGQYQPQHFGDGTRLSIL.

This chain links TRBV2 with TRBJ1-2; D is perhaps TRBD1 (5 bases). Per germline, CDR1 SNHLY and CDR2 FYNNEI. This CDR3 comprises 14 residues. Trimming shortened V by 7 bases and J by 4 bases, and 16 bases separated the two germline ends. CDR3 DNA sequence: TGTGCCAGCAAAACGAGCGTGGGGGTCTATGGCTACACCTTC. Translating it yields CASKTSVGVYGYTF.

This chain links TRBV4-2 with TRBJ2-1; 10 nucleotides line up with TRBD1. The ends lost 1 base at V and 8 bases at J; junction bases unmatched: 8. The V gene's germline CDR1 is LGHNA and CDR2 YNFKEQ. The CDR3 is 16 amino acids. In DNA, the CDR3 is TGTGCCAGCAGCCAAGTCCAGAGACAGGGGGCGCATGAGCAGTTCTTC. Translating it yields CASSQVQRQGAHEQFF.

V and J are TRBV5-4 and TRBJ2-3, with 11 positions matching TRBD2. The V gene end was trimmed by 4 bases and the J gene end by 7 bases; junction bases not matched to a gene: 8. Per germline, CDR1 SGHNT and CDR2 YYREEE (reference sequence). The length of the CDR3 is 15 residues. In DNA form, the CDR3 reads TGTGCCAGCAGCCGACTAGCGGGAAACCAGAATACGCAGTATTTT. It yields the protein CASSRLAGNQNTQYF. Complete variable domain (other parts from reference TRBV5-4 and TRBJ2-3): ETGVTQSPTHLIKTRGQQVTLRCSSQSGHNTVSWYQQALGQGPQFIFQYYREEENGRGNFPPRFSGLQFPNYSSELNVNALELDDSALYLCASSRLAGNQNTQYFGPGTRLTVL.

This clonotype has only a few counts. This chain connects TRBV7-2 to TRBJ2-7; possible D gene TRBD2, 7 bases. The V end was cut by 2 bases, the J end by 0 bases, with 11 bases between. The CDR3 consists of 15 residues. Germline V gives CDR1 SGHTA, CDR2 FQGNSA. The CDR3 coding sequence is TGTGCCAGCAGCTTATCGGGGGGCGGCTCCTACGAGCAGTACTTC. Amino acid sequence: CASSLSGGGSYEQYF.

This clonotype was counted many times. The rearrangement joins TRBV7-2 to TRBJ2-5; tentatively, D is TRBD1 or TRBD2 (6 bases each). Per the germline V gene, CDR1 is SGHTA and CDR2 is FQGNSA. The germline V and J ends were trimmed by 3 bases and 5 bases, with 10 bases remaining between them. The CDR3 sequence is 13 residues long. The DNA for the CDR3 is TGTGCCAGCAGCTTCGGGGGCCGGGAGACCCAGTACTTC. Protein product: CASSFGGRETQYF.

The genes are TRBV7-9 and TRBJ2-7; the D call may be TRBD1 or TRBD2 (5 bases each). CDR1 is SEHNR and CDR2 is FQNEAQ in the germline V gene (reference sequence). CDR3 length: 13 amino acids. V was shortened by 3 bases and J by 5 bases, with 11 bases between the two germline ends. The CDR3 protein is CASSFPGTNEQYF. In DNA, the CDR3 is TGTGCCAGCAGCTTCCCCGGGACGAACGAGCAGTACTTC. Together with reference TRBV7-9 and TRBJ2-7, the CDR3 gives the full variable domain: DTGVSQNPRHKITKRGQNVTFRCDPISEHNRLYWYRQTLGQGPEFLTYFQNEAQLEKSRLLSDRFSAERPKGSFSTLEIQRTEQGDSAMYLCASSFPGTNEQYFGPGTRLTVT.